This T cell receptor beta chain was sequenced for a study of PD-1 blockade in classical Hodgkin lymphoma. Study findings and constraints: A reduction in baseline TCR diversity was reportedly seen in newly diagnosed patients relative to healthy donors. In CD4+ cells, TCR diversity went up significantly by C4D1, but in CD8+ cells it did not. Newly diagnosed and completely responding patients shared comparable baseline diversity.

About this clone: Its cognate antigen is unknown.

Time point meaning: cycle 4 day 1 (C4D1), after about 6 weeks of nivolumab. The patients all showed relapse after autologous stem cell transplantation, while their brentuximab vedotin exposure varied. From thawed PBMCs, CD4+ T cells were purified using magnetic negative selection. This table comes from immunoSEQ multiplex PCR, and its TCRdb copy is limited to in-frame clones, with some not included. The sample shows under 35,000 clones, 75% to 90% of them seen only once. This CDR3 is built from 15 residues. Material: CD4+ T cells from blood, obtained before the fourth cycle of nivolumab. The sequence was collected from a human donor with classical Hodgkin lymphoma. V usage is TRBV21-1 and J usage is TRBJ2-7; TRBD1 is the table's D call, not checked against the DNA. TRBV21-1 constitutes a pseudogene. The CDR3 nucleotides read TGTGCCAGCAGCACTAGGACAGGGGGCCGGTACGAGCAGTACTTC. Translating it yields CASSTRTGGRYEQYF.